This paragraph covers one TCR beta chain sequence. The sample is drawn from a study of Ad26.COV2.S vaccination and SARS-CoV-2 variants. The V gene end was trimmed by 4 bases and the J gene end by 4 bases; junction bases not matched to a gene: 12. Germline values: CDR1 MNHEY, CDR2 SVGEGT. The CDR3 contains 17 residues. Stated treatment: 15 to 20 received Ad26.COV2.S at low or high dose, single or two shots; 5 received placebo; per-sample allocation not given. At day 63 after the first vaccine or placebo injection, samples were drawn. The protocol was immunoSEQ multiplex PCR, while the TCRdb copy is restricted to in-frame clones and leaves out a portion. The profile covers about 680,000 clones, with about 89% appearing a single time and approximately 1.5% taken by the ten largest.

The chain carries TRBV6-2 or TRBV6-3 and TRBJ1-3, with TRBD1 matching over 8 bases. The sequence derives from a person aged 18-60 years who received the Ad26.COV2.S COVID-19 vaccine or a placebo. Sequencing was performed on peripheral blood, taken in a trial of Ad26.COV2.S vaccine versus placebo. The CDR3 region is CASSSTGQGEGGNTIYF. CDR3 DNA sequence: TGTGCCAGCAGTTCCACTGGACAGGGAGAGGGGGGAAACACCATATATTTT.